A selection of T cell receptor beta chains follows, all from one sample in a study of blood T cell repertoires in COVID-19. Profiling relied on immunoSEQ multiplex PCR, and the TCRdb table lists in-frame clones only, not all of them. The top ten clones hold under 30% of a sample with about 230,000 clones, roughly 83% of them seen once. The specimen was peripheral blood. The receptor source for this set is a man in his forties with acute or convalescent COVID-19. CDR3s include the opening cysteine and the closing phenylalanine or tryptophan. The order of the fields is CDR3 protein, CDR3 DNA, V gene, CDR3 length, clone size, D gene, J gene. D genes are given only for firm matches. Where a row states a size, it is once, few, many or the class of an expanded clone; other rows omit it.

CDR3 protein: CASTPAQGNTEAFF; CDR3 DNA: TGCGCCAGCACACCGGCCCAGGGAAACACTGAAGCTTTCTTT; V gene: TRBV5-1; CDR3 length: 14; clone size: -; D gene: -; J gene: TRBJ1-1
CDR3 protein: CASSPIFGLSREKLFF; CDR3 DNA: TGTGCCAGCTCACCAATTTTCGGACTTTCCAGAGAAAAACTGTTTTTT; V gene: TRBV18; CDR3 length: 16; clone size: -; D gene: -; J gene: TRBJ1-4
CDR3 protein: CASSIEFRGYTF; CDR3 DNA: TGTGCCAGTAGTATTGAGTTTCGGGGCTACACCTTC; V gene: TRBV19; CDR3 length: 12; clone size: -; D gene: -; J gene: TRBJ1-2
CDR3 protein: CASSLGGGGTDTQYF; CDR3 DNA: TGTGCCAGCAGCTTAGGAGGGGGCGGCACAGATACGCAGTATTTT; V gene: TRBV7-9; CDR3 length: 15; clone size: -; D gene: TRBD1; J gene: TRBJ2-3
CDR3 protein: CASSQEGTSGSNEQFF; CDR3 DNA: TGTGCCAGCAGCCAAGAAGGGACTAGCGGGAGCAATGAGCAGTTCTTC; V gene: TRBV4-2; CDR3 length: 16; clone size: -; D gene: TRBD2; J gene: TRBJ2-1
CDR3 protein: CASSLVYRGTGVHGYTF; CDR3 DNA: TGTGCCAGCAGCTTAGTTTATAGAGGGACAGGGGTCCATGGCTACACCTTC; V gene: TRBV7-8; CDR3 length: 17; clone size: -; D gene: TRBD1; J gene: TRBJ1-2
CDR3 protein: CASSNGLAGESEQYF; CDR3 DNA: TGTGCCAGCAGTAACGGACTAGCGGGAGAGAGCGAGCAGTACTTC; V gene: TRBV5-4; CDR3 length: 15; clone size: -; D gene: TRBD2; J gene: TRBJ2-7
CDR3 protein: CASSRQLGLAGGTDTQYF; CDR3 DNA: TGTGCCAGCAGCCGACAACTGGGACTAGCGGGCGGCACAGATACGCAGTATTTT; V gene: TRBV3-1/TRBV3-2; CDR3 length: 18; clone size: -; D gene: TRBD2; J gene: TRBJ2-3
CDR3 protein: CASSTGLAGNNEQFF; CDR3 DNA: TGTGCCAGCAGCACTGGACTAGCGGGAAACAATGAGCAGTTCTTC; V gene: TRBV7-2; CDR3 length: 15; clone size: -; D gene: TRBD2; J gene: TRBJ2-1
CDR3 protein: CAWSAKGGETQYF; CDR3 DNA: TGTGCCTGGAGTGCCAAGGGAGGAGAGACCCAGTACTTC; V gene: TRBV30; CDR3 length: 13; clone size: -; D gene: -; J gene: TRBJ2-5
CDR3 protein: CASSFSEQFF; CDR3 DNA: TGTGCCAGCAGTTTCAGTGAGCAGTTCTTC; V gene: TRBV12-3/TRBV12-4; CDR3 length: 10; clone size: -; D gene: -; J gene: TRBJ2-1
CDR3 protein: CASSPFRVTNEKLFF; CDR3 DNA: TGTGCCAGCAGCCCATTCAGGGTTACTAATGAAAAACTGTTTTTT; V gene: TRBV28; CDR3 length: 15; clone size: -; D gene: -; J gene: TRBJ1-4
CDR3 protein: CASSEWQGRTQYF; CDR3 DNA: TGTGCCAGCAGTGAATGGCAGGGGCGGACCCAGTACTTC; V gene: TRBV2; CDR3 length: 13; clone size: -; D gene: -; J gene: TRBJ2-5
CDR3 protein: CATSRALIPSRETQYF; CDR3 DNA: TGTGCCACCAGCAGAGCTCTCATCCCATCTCGGGAGACCCAGTACTTC; V gene: TRBV15; CDR3 length: 16; clone size: -; D gene: -; J gene: TRBJ2-5
CDR3 protein: CASSIDQVGGGWKQFF; CDR3 DNA: TGTGCCAGTAGTATAGATCAAGTCGGCGGGGGTTGGAAGCAGTTCTTC; V gene: TRBV19; CDR3 length: 16; clone size: -; D gene: TRBD2; J gene: TRBJ2-1
CDR3 protein: CASSQDLGSEAFF; CDR3 DNA: TGTGCCAGCAGCCAAGATCTAGGTAGTGAAGCTTTCTTT; V gene: TRBV4-2; CDR3 length: 13; clone size: -; D gene: -; J gene: TRBJ1-1
CDR3 protein: CASSLSEGKNIQYF; CDR3 DNA: TGTGCCAGCAGCCTGTCGGAGGGGAAAAACATTCAGTACTTC; V gene: TRBV4-2; CDR3 length: 14; clone size: -; D gene: -; J gene: TRBJ2-4
CDR3 protein: CASSKVHRGSGQETQYF; CDR3 DNA: TGTGCCAGTAGTAAGGTCCACAGGGGTTCGGGGCAAGAGACCCAGTACTTC; V gene: TRBV19; CDR3 length: 17; clone size: -; D gene: TRBD1; J gene: TRBJ2-5
CDR3 protein: CASSPKKGAEGGELFF; CDR3 DNA: TGTGCCAGCAGCCCAAAGAAGGGGGCCGAGGGCGGGGAGCTGTTTTTT; V gene: TRBV5-4; CDR3 length: 16; clone size: -; D gene: TRBD1; J gene: TRBJ2-2
CDR3 protein: CASSQQGISAEQYF; CDR3 DNA: TGTGCCAGCAGCCAACAGGGGATTAGTGCCGAGCAGTACTTC; V gene: TRBV7-2; CDR3 length: 14; clone size: few; D gene: TRBD1; J gene: TRBJ2-7
CDR3 protein: CASSEAGTSDNEQFF; CDR3 DNA: TGTGCCAGCAGTGAAGCCGGGACTAGCGACAATGAGCAGTTCTTC; V gene: TRBV2; CDR3 length: 15; clone size: -; D gene: TRBD2; J gene: TRBJ2-1